This TCR beta chain was captured in a study of breast tumors, draining lymph nodes, adjacent tissues. This clonotype has ten or more counts. Its antigen is currently unknown. Breast cancer patients provided tissue from their axillary draining lymph nodes. Whole-study findings and limits: Findings are consistent with lymph node origin and intratumoral expansion of most tumor T cells. Luminal-like breast cancer showed significantly higher tumor–nontumor repertoire similarity than basal-like. That most tumor T cells come from lymph nodes remained unproven.

TCRdb called the multiplex PCR reads again in MiXCR, with one record for every CDR3 protein. The profile covers 84,000 or so distinct CDR3 sequences, with approximately 30% appearing a single time and 8.1% taken by the ten largest. Germline V lookup: CDR1 LGHNA, CDR2 YSLEER. The CDR3 extends over 15 amino acids. Trimming pared 0 bases from V and 4 bases from J, leaving 10 bases between. The sequence derives from a female donor with breast cancer. Some clones in this sample may be carry-over from other donors' samples. Input material: axillary lymph node tissue. The rearrangement joins TRBV4-3 to TRBJ2-1; possibly TRBD1 for D (5 bases). CDR3 bases: TGCGCCAGCAGCCAAGACCCTCAGGGATACAATGAGCAGTTCTTC. This codes for CASSQDPQGYNEQFF.